This T cell receptor (beta chain) was captured in a study of T cells in Graves' hyperthyroidism and ophthalmopathy. Study results and limitations: Also found in blood were most expanded thyroid clonotypes above 0.001.

Trimming pared 6 bases from V and 4 bases from J, leaving 15 bases between. The CDR3 has 13 amino acids. Germline V gene lookup returns CDR1 DFQATT and CDR2 SNEGSKA (reference sequence). This clonotype was detected only a few times. Its antigen remains unidentified. RNA transcripts gave rise to amplified TCR beta CDR3 regions. Carried out on the TCR CDR3, a first-round RT-PCR used the HTBI primer set. TCRdb used MiXCR to reprocess the multiplex PCR reads, holding one entry per CDR3 protein. Counted here are 300,000 to 350,000 distinct CDR3 sequences, 16% occurring once; the ten biggest clones make up around 33%.

Sequenced sample: blood. This receptor was obtained from a man aged 30-40 years with Graves' hyperthyroidism. The V gene is TRBV20-1, the J gene TRBJ1-1, with a tentative D call TRBD1 (5 bases). CDR3 sequence: CSALNEGTTEAFF. The CDR3 region has the DNA TGCAGTGCACTCAACGAGGGGACCACTGAAGCTTTCTTT.